Listed here is a single T cell receptor (beta chain). Its antigen specificity is not known. No base quality information exists; no much larger clone differs at one position. This specimen comes from a study of blood T cell repertoires in COVID-19 (dated by TCRdb to 2018 to 2021). The study in broad terms: The collaborator samples originated in the United States, Italy and Spain and spanned the acute and convalescent phases of COVID-19. The prospective study material was composed of cDNA or gDNA derived from T cells, B-cell-depleted T cells, or PBMCs. The dataset comprised deeply sampled blood TCRbeta repertoires from subjects exposed to, actively infected with, or recovered from COVID-19. The repertoires were released in a freely available public database meant as a resource for research on the immune response to SARS-CoV-2. The samples were drawn from the first 160 participants of the ongoing ImmuneRACE study and from some 1,300 subjects provided by 6 global collaborators. The sample metadata nearly always contained a de-identified subject ID, COVID-19 status, age in years and sex. Where HLA class I and class II types were available, the types were taken from metadata supplied by the sample provider, not from assay-based typing.

A second Seattle source provided samples from volunteer blood donors who had recovered from COVID-19. Each collaborating institution followed its own protocols to collect whole blood in K2EDTA tubes. Collaborator samples were shipped for TCRbeta analysis as frozen whole blood, isolated PBMCs, or DNA extracted from either sample type. Paper-wide results and their limitations: The quantity of clinical and demographic metadata differed by source and by participant and was supplied without curation.

CDR1 ENHRY and CDR2 SYGVKD were looked up in the germline V gene. Its CDR3 holds 15 amino acids, cysteine through phenylalanine. Only the CDR3 DNA is retained, 45 bases long and in frame from the first base. Cut back by 0 bases and 2 bases, the V and J ends lie 11 bases apart. TCRbeta CDR3 regions were amplified from genomic DNA by means of the immunoSEQ Assay, a bias-controlled multiplex PCR. As for how the authors treated the data: Within the assay, amplification of reference gene primers was used to estimate how many nucleated cells each sample contained. To quantify the absolute abundance of each unique TCRbeta CDR3 rearrangement, sequence reads were collapsed and filtered. For each sample, productive Simpson clonality was calculated as the square root of Simpson's diversity index across productive rearrangements. TCRdb limited this immuneACCESS table to in-frame rearrangements with V and J called. A share of clones is missing; checked studies link under half to unresolved V genes, and the rest is unexplained. That table is the source of V, J and clone size, and D and trimming were worked out from the DNA. This sample is represented by about 230,000 clones; approximately 90% of them were singletons. Clones ranked in the top ten supply roughly 12% of the sample.

The chain is made from TRBV10-3 and TRBJ2-7, with a tentative D gene TRBD1 over 5 matching bases. Sample: peripheral blood. This TCR derives from a woman aged 18-30 years who had recovered from COVID-19. The nucleotide sequence reads TGTGCCATCAGTGAGTCGGGCAGACAGACCTACGAGCAGTACTTC. Translated, this gives CAISESGRQTYEQYF.